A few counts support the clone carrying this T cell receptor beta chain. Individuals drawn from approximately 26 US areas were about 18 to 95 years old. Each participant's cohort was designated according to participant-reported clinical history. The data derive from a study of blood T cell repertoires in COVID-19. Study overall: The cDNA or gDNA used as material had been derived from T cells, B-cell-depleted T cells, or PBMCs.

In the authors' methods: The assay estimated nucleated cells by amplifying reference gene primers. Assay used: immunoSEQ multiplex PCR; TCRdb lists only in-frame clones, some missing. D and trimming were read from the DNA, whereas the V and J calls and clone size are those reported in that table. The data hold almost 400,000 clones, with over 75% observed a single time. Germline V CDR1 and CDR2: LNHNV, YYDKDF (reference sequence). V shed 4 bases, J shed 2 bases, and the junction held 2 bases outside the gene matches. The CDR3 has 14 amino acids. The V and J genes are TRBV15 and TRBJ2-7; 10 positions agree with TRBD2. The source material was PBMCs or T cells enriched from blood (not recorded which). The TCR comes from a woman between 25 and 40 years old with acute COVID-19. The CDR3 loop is CATSMSGGAYEQYF. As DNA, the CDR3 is TGTGCCACCAGCATGAGCGGGGGGGCCTACGAGCAGTACTTC. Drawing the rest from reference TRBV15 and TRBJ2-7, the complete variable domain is DAMVIQNPRYQVTQFGKPVTLSCSQTLNHNVMYWYQQKSSQAPKLLFHYYDKDFNNEADTPDNFQSRRPNTSFCFLDIRSPGLGDTAMYLCATSMSGGAYEQYFGPGTRLTVT.